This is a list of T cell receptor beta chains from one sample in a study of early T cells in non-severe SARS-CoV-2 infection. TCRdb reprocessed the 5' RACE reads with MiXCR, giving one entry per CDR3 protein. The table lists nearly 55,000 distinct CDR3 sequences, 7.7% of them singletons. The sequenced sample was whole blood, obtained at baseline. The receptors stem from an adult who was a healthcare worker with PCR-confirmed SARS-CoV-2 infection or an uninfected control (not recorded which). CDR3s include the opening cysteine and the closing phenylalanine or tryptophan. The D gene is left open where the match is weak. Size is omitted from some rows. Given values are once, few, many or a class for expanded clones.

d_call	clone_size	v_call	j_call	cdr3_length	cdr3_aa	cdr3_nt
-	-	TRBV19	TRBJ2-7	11	CASSYAYEQYF	TGTGCCAGTAGTTACGCCTACGAGCAGTACTTC
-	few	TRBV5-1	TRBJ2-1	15	CASSLVYRRGNEQFF	TGCGCCAGCAGCTTGGTGTACCGTAGGGGCAATGAGCAGTTCTTC
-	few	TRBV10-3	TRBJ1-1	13	CAISRTVNTEAFF	TGTGCCATCAGTCGGACGGTGAACACTGAAGCTTTCTTT
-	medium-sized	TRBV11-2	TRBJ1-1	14	CASSLGTLGTEAFF	TGTGCCAGCAGCTTAGGCACGCTTGGAACTGAAGCTTTCTTT
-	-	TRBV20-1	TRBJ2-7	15	CSAPDPRDNPYEQYF	TGCAGTGCTCCGGACCCCCGGGACAATCCCTACGAGCAGTACTTC
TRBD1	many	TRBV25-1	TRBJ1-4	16	CASSVSGTATNEKLFF	TGTGCCAGCAGTGTTTCCGGGACAGCAACTAATGAAAAACTGTTTTTT
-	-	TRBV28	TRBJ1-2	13	CASSAQRRYGYTF	TGTGCCAGCAGTGCACAGAGACGCTATGGCTACACCTTC
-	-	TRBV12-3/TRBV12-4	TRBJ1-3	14	CASSKTDRGNTIYF	TGTGCCAGCAGCAAAACAGATCGTGGAAACACCATATATTTT
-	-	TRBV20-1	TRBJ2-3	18	CSARPPQRAGISTDTQYF	TGCAGTGCTAGACCCCCCCAAAGGGCGGGAATCAGCACAGATACGCAGTATTTT
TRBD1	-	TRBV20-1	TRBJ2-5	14	CSARVAPGGETQYF	TGCAGTGCTAGAGTTGCGCCAGGGGGAGAGACCCAGTACTTC
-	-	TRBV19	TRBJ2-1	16	CASQIPGTGSYNEQFF	TGTGCCAGTCAAATACCGGGGACCGGGTCCTACAATGAGCAGTTCTTC
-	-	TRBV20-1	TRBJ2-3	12	CSAGTSTDTQYF	TGCAGTGCAGGGACTAGCACAGATACGCAGTATTTT
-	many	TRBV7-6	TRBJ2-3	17	CASSPAWRARGTDTQYF	TGTGCCAGCAGTCCAGCATGGCGGGCCCGGGGGACAGATACGCAGTATTTT
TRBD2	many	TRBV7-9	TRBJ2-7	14	CASSLAGGPDEQYF	TGTGCCAGCAGCTTGGCGGGAGGGCCGGACGAGCAGTACTTC
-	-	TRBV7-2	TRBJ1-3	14	CASSFETPGNTIYF	TGTGCCAGCAGCTTCGAGACGCCTGGAAACACCATATATTTT
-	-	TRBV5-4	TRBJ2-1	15	CASSPKFDNYNEQFF	TGTGCCAGCAGTCCAAAATTTGACAACTACAATGAGCAGTTCTTC
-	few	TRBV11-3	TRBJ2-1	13	CASSHRLVDEQFF	TGTGCCAGCAGCCACAGACTAGTTGATGAGCAGTTCTTC
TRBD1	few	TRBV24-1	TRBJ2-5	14	CATSSPGQGETQYF	TGTGCCACCAGTTCACCGGGACAGGGAGAGACCCAGTACTTC
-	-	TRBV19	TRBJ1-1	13	CASSIRVNTEAFF	TGTGCCAGTAGTATACGGGTCAACACTGAAGCTTTCTTT
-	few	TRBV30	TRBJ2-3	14	CAWKIGRVTDTQYF	TGTGCCTGGAAAATTGGAAGGGTCACAGATACGCAGTATTTT
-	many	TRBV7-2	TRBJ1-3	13	CASSLGDRNTIYF	TGTGCCAGCAGCTTAGGGGACAGAAACACCATATATTTT
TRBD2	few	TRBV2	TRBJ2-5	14	CASRPGLAEETQYF	TGTGCCAGCAGACCGGGACTAGCGGAAGAGACCCAGTACTTC
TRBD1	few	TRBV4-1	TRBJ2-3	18	CASSQEPSTGSFTDTQYF	TGCGCCAGCAGCCAAGAGCCCTCGACAGGGTCCTTCACAGATACGCAGTATTTT
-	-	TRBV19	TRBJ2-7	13	CASSIRHYYEQYF	TGTGCCAGTAGTATACGGCACTACTACGAGCAGTACTTC
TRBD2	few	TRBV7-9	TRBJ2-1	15	CASSNGTSGLVRQFF	TGTGCCAGCAGCAACGGGACTAGCGGTTTAGTCCGGCAGTTCTTC
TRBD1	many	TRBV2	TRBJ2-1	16	CASSLQGRRSYNEQFF	TGTGCCAGCAGTCTACAGGGGCGGCGCTCCTACAATGAGCAGTTCTTC
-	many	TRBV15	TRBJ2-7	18	CATSTSVAAGRVSYEQYF	TGTGCCACCAGCACCTCAGTGGCGGCGGGCCGGGTCTCCTACGAGCAGTACTTC